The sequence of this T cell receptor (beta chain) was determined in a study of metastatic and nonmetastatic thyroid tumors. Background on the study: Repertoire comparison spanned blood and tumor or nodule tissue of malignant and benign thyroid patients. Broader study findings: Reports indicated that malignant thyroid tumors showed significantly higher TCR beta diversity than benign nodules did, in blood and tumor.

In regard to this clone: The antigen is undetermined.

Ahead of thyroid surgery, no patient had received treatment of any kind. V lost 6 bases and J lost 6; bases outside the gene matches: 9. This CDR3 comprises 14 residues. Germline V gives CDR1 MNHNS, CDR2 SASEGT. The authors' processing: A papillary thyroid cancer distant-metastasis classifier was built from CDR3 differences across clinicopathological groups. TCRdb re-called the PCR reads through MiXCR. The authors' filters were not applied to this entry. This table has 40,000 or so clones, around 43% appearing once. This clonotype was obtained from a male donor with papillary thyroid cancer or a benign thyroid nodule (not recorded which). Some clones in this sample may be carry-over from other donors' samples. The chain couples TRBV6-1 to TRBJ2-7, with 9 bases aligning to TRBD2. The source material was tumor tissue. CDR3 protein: CASRNPAGGGEQYF. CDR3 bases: TGTGCCAGCAGGAATCCAGCGGGGGGCGGCGAGCAGTACTTC.